Detailed here is one TCR beta chain. The antigen it recognizes is unknown. No base-level quality is on record; no much larger clone is a single base apart. The data stem from a study of shared clonotypes between healthy human individuals (dated by TCRdb to about 2020). Notes on the research overall: The cohort comprised two women and a few men aged 18 to 49 years. Between about 0.9 and 10 billion PBMCs per donor were obtained by leukapheresis. To estimate repertoire size and how much clonotype sharing occurs between individuals, the study deeply sequenced the blood TCR repertoires of about five healthy adults. Libraries were prepared and TCR repertoires were sequenced by different laboratories using diverse techniques, in order to increase sequencing depth and limit assay-specific biases. For each donor, three plates each were used for CD4 naive and CD4 memory, two plates were used for CD8 naive, and one plate was used for CD8 memory. Beyond this particular receptor, the publication reports: Rarefaction of sorted-subset datasets indicated incomplete sequencing despite the large sequencing depth. When a handful of donors were compared, the shared fraction of clonotypes was roughly 5% for naive CD4, more than 3% for naive CD8, 2% to 2.5% for memory CD4, and 0.4% for memory CD8. Pairwise subsampling indicated that sequencing depth was expected to affect the degree of clonotype sharing among donors. Sampling was limited to blood, and TCR repertoires in tissue likely differ from TCR repertoires in blood. Clonotypes shared by all four sorted-subset donors showed higher generation probabilities than non-shared clonotypes. Larger estimated clonotype richness was generally found for naive subsets than for memory subsets. The genetic and exposure-history diversity represented was limited by the small number of donors.

CDR1 and CDR2 are read off the germline V gene as SQVTM and ANQGSEA. The CDR3, cysteine through phenylalanine, is 14 amino acids long. Only the CDR3 portion is preserved as DNA: 42 bases, with reading frame beginning at the first base. CD8 naive samples were obtained by positive selection for CCR7 among CD45RO-negative cells, yielding a CD45RA+CCR7+ population from which TemRA cells were excluded. The donors were healthy, HIV-negative adults who had no recently reported acute infections or vaccinations. Every donor was a Caucasian adult residing in Nashville, Tennessee, USA. Blood was obtained by leukapheresis, after which PBMCs were separated by Ficoll-Histopaque density gradient centrifugation and cryopreserved in liquid nitrogen vapor phase. Analytical flow cytometry was used to check the purity and quantity of each magnetically sorted T cell population. Each sorted fraction had its genomic DNA isolated and then quantified by UV absorbance on a Nanodrop 2000c.

TCR CDR3 regions were amplified from genomic DNA by multiplex PCR using the deep immunoSEQ assay. Extracted genomic DNA from each cell subset was spread evenly across all wells of several immunoSEQ 96-well plates, with each plate serving as a replicate. Each replicate PCR for sorted subsets received about 220 ng genomic DNA, equal to roughly 30,000 T cell genomes. Purified libraries were quantified with a Qubit 3.0 fluorometer, sized on a Bioanalyzer 2100, and re-quantified with the KAPA Library Quantification kit. A separate single-read 150-cycle Illumina NextSeq 550 flow cell was used to sequence each immunoSEQ 96-well plate. From the authors' description of their analysis: Because the immunoSEQ output included only junctional sequences and no quality scores, the filtering could not be the same as the filtering used for full-length reads. To assign V/J genes and CDR3, sequences were annotated against IMGT germline references using PyIR, a Python wrapper for IgBLAST v1.9. Reads were filtered out if the reads had weak V/J assignments (E-value above 1e-6), no CDR3, stop codons, out-of-frame junctions, or ambiguous translated residues. V3J clonotypes were defined as sequences sharing the same inferred V gene, J gene, and CDR3 amino acid sequence. The percentage overlap between two repertoires was calculated by dividing the number of shared unique clonotypes by the size of the smaller repertoire. RTK rarefaction, the Chao1 estimator, and Recon v2.1 estimates of unobserved clonotypes were used to assess repertoire richness. Generation probabilities for all TCRbeta clonotypes obtained by the gDNA method from a few donors were computed using OLGA. The source is immuneACCESS, and TCRdb retained only in-frame sequences with V and J called. Part of the clones is not carried over; for the studies checked, unresolved V genes explain less than half of this, and the remainder is unexplained. The V and J calls and clone size were taken over from that table, and D and trimming were inferred from the DNA. A total of more than 600,000 clones appear in this sample, just over 90% of them only once. 24% of the sample belongs to the ten largest clones.

The chain is assembled from TRBV29-1 and TRBJ2-5; 10 central nucleotides agree with TRBD2. The DNA end is a closer match to TRBJ2-7, so the J assignment may be wrong. The TCR was taken from a young man in good health. Specimen: naive CD8+ T cells sorted from blood. The cell subset or site label, read with the paper, signifies: CD45RA+CCR7+. The CDR3 region: CSVEASGRDSEQYF. The DNA reads TGCAGCGTTGAGGCTAGCGGGAGAGATTCCGAGCAGTACTTC.